This T cell receptor (beta chain) was found in a study of Graves' ophthalmopathy and Graves' hyperthyroidism. The study, taken as a whole, reports: It was with roughly 71% sensitivity and about 72% specificity that the model predicted ophthalmopathy progression.

As the template, RNA transcripts were used to amplify TCR beta CDR3 regions. In the first round, RT-PCR was carried out with HTBI primers, and a multiplex PCR formed the second round. TCRdb reanalysed the multiplex PCR reads using MiXCR and keeps one entry per CDR3 protein. The profile shows more than 300,000 distinct CDR3 sequences, about a sixth of them singletons. Establishment of the diagnosis relied upon clinical symptoms, serum thyroxine, TRAb, thyroid ultrasound and orbital computed tomography. As the starting material, around 10 ml of fresh peripheral blood yielded the PBMCs. This clonotype was seen ten or more times. Its antigen is unknown. Between the trimmed V and J ends, which lost 0 bases and 7 bases, there was a span of 16 bases. The CDR3 runs to 15 residues. The V gene's germline CDR1 is GTSNPN and CDR2 SVGIG (reference sequence).

The sequence derives from an adult woman with stable Graves' hyperthyroidism. Input material: peripheral blood. The rearrangement links TRBV30 to TRBJ1-5, with D uncertain. CDR3 in amino acids: CAWSVRGIGSQPQHF. CDR3 bases: TGTGCCTGGAGTGTACGCGGAATCGGGAGCCAGCCCCAGCATTTT.